Presented here are 7 T cell receptor beta chains from one specimen sequenced in a study of cytomegalovirus exposure and HLA in healthy donors. The study ran its PCR with 60 Vbeta and 13 Jbeta primers. Sequenced by immunoSEQ multiplex PCR; TCRdb stores in-frame clones only, minus some. This repertoire shows about 160,000 clones, roughly four fifths found once; its top ten account for roughly 1.5%. The sample consisted of PBMCs. All receptors derive from a man aged 35 to 55 in good health and CMV-seronegative.

This clone was detected a few times. The chain uses TRBV19 and TRBJ1-1; D perhaps matches TRBD1 (6 bases). There are 14 residues in the CDR3. The V end was cut by 4 bases, the J end by 2 bases, with 11 bases between. Germline V gives CDR1 LNHDA, CDR2 SQIVND (reference sequence). The CDR3 coding sequence is TGTGCCAGTAGTACCAGGGGCTTTAACACTGAAGCTTTCTTT. Translated: CASSTRGFNTEAFF.

This clone was detected only a few times. This sequence joins TRBV6-5 and TRBJ2-1; D is possibly TRBD2 (6 bases). The germline V gene has CDR1 MNHEY and CDR2 SVGAGI. The CDR3 contains 15 residues. Trimming shortened V by 0 bases and J by 2 bases, and 8 bases separated the two germline ends. The DNA for the CDR3 is TGTGCCAGCAGTTACTCGGGGGGACCCTACAATGAGCAGTTCTTC. This translates into CASSYSGGPYNEQFF.

The chain has TRBV9 and TRBJ2-6, with D unclear. This CDR3 has 18 amino acids. Germline CDR1 is SGDLS and CDR2 is YYNGEE. V was clipped by 4 bases and J by 0 bases, with 17 bases between them. In DNA, the CDR3 is TGTGCCAGCAGCCCGAGATGGGCAGAGCCCTCTGGGGCCAACGTCCTGACTTTC. Translated, it gives CASSPRWAEPSGANVLTF.

This clone came up once. The J gene is TRBJ1-4, the V gene TRBV4-1; 7 nucleotides line up with TRBD1. The CDR3 runs to 13 residues. The V segment lost 3 bases and the J segment 7 bases; nucleotides outside the gene matches: 2. Germline assignment: CDR1 MGHRA and CDR2 YSYEKL. As DNA, the CDR3 is TGCGCCAGCAGCCACTGGACAGGTGAAAAACTGTTTTTT. It specifies CASSHWTGEKLFF.

The CDR3 region is CASSPGHNYGYTF. The CDR3 DNA reads as TGCGCCAGCAGCCCGGGACACAACTATGGCTACACCTTC. The chain recombines TRBV5-1 with TRBJ1-2; TRBD1 might be the D (6 bases). Deletions cut 4 bases from V and 2 bases from J, with 9 bases between. The CDR3 covers 13 residues. Germline CDR1 and CDR2: SGHRS and YFSETQ.

The count of this clone is one. The V call is TRBV4-1, the J call TRBJ1-1, with 7 bases identical to TRBD1. Germline CDR1 and CDR2: MGHRA and YSYEKL. J was trimmed by 0 bases and V by 4 bases; bases with no gene match: 5. The CDR3 length is 15 residues. CDR3: CASSPGGGLNTEAFF. As DNA, the CDR3 is TGCGCCAGCAGCCCCGGAGGGGGCTTGAACACTGAAGCTTTCTTT.

The chain couples TRBV11-2 to TRBJ2-1; tentatively, D is TRBD2 (6 bases). There are 15 residues in the CDR3. With 4 bases removed from V and 3 bases from J, the gap between germline ends came to 13 bases. Germline CDR1 is SGHAT and CDR2 is FQNNGV. The CDR3 loop reads CASSSRTNGYNEQFF. In DNA form, the CDR3 reads TGTGCCAGCAGCTCGAGGACTAACGGCTACAATGAGCAGTTCTTC.